Below, one TCR beta chain is given with its context. This sample is drawn from a study of blood T cell repertoires in COVID-19. Study-level background: From T cells, B-cell-depleted T cells, or PBMCs came the material, which was cDNA or gDNA.

Per the original data handling: Reference gene primer amplification gave estimated nucleated cell counts. Generated by immunoSEQ multiplex PCR, the TCRdb table keeps only in-frame clones and is missing some. For V, J and clone size, that table is used; D and trimming come from the DNA. The sample has some 76,000 clones, about 90% seen once; the top ten hold roughly 15%. The sequence was collected from an elderly man in a cohort sampled during active COVID-19. The sample comprised peripheral blood.

CDR3 bases: TGCAGTGCTAGTCCGGGAGGGACAGGGAATGGCTACACCTTC. Translated: CSASPGGTGNGYTF. The V call is TRBV20-1, the J call TRBJ1-2; 9 bases fit TRBD1. This CDR3 is 14 amino acids long. V shed 3 bases and J 6 bases; nucleotides not matched to a gene: 8. Looked up from germline, CDR1 is DFQATT and CDR2 is SNEGSKA (reference sequence).